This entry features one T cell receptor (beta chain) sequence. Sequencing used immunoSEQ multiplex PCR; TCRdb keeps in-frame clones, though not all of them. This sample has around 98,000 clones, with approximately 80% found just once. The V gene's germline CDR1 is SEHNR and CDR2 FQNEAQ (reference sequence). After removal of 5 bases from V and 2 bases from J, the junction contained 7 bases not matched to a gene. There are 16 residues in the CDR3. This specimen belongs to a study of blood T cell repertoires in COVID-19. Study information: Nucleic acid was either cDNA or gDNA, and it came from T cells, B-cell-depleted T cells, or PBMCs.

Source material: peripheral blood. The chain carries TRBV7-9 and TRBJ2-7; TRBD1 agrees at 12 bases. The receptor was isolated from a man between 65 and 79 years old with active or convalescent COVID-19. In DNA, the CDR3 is TGTGCCAGCAGCAACACCCGGGACAGGGGGCCCTACGAGCAGTACTTC. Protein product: CASSNTRDRGPYEQYF.